One and the same sample provided the 18 T cell receptor beta chains below, sequenced in a study of T cell responses to AZD1222 COVID-19 vaccine. The data were produced by immunoSEQ multiplex PCR, yet TCRdb's version contains in-frame clones alone and is incomplete. The sample shows 90,000 to 150,000 clones, approximately 91% of them seen only once. The specimen was peripheral blood, collected on day 0 of AZD1222 vaccination. The receptors were gathered from an adult in good health.

The CDR3 spells CASSYSRGGGQPQHF. CDR3 nucleotide sequence: TGTGCCAGCAGTTACTCTCGGGGAGGGGGTCAGCCCCAGCATTTT. The chain links TRBV6-5 to TRBJ1-5; the D gene is possibly TRBD1 (6 bases). Germline values: CDR1 MNHEY, CDR2 SVGAGI. V lost 0 bases and J lost 6, with 12 bases in between. The CDR3 is made up of 15 amino acids.

This clone was seen only once. This chain joins TRBV5-1 and TRBJ2-3, with 11 nucleotides matching TRBD2. The V segment lost 4 bases and the J segment 2 bases; nucleotides outside the gene matches: 9. Germline V gene sequence: CDR1 SGHRS, CDR2 YFSETQ. The CDR3 is 17 amino acids. CDR3 in amino acids: CASSMTGTSGITDTQYF. The CDR3 nucleotides are TGCGCCAGCAGCATGACCGGGACTAGCGGAATCACAGATACGCAGTATTTT.

The CDR3 coding sequence is TGTGCCAGCAGTTACTCTACTAGCGCTGCCTACGAGCAGTACTTC. Translated: CASSYSTSAAYEQYF. The rearrangement joins TRBV6-5 to TRBJ2-7; 7 nucleotides agree with TRBD2. The junction had 4 bases not matched to a gene; V was cut back by 0 bases and J by 2 bases. The germline gives CDR1 MNHEY, CDR2 SVGAGI. The length of the CDR3 is 15 residues.

This rearrangement joins TRBV6-6 to TRBJ2-3, with 14 bases that match TRBD2. The germline V gene encodes CDR1 MNHNY and CDR2 SVGAGI (reference sequence). The CDR3 runs to 16 residues. V lost 6 bases to trimming and J lost 5 bases; unmatched junction nucleotides: 7. The CDR3 sequence: CASRKGLAGAGDTQYF. The CDR3 DNA is TGTGCCAGCAGAAAGGGACTAGCGGGAGCGGGAGATACGCAGTATTTT.

This chain connects TRBV5-1 to TRBJ1-3; TRBD1 matches 7 bases. The CDR3 covers 14 residues. V was clipped by 0 bases and J by 3 bases; unmatched bases: 0. Germline CDR1 SGHRS, CDR2 YFSETQ. CDR3 in DNA: TGCGCCAGCAGCTTGGCAGGGGGTGGAAACACCATATATTTT. As protein: CASSLAGGGNTIYF.

This chain uses TRBV29-1 with TRBJ2-1; unclear D gene. The length of the CDR3 is 11 residues. CDR1 is SQVTM and CDR2 is ANQGSEA in the germline V gene. The V and J ends lost 4 bases and 7 bases respectively, with 8 bases between them. The CDR3 protein is CSVGAGNEQFF. The CDR3 bases are TGCAGCGTTGGCGCAGGAAATGAGCAGTTCTTC.

The CDR3 loop reads CASSRFGVRAKNIQYF. In DNA, the CDR3 is TGTGCCAGCAGTAGGTTCGGGGTTAGGGCCAAAAACATTCAGTACTTC. V usage is TRBV28 and J usage is TRBJ2-4; maybe TRBD2 (5 bases). Germline CDR1 is MDHEN and CDR2 is SYDVKM. V lost 5 bases, J lost 1 base, and 15 bases lay in between. The CDR3 covers 16 residues.

This clone was found a few times. The chain combines TRBV3-1 (or the pseudogene TRBV3-2) with TRBJ2-1; the match to TRBD2 covers 11 bases. V shed 1 base, J shed 6 bases, and the junction held 8 bases outside the gene matches. Germline CDR1 and CDR2: LGHDT and YNNKEL (reference sequence). This CDR3 has 17 amino acids. CDR3 in DNA: TGTGCCAGCAGCCAAGGGGCTAGCGGGAGGTCGGTCAATGAGCAGTTCTTC. The encoded protein is CASSQGASGRSVNEQFF.

This chain links TRBV28 with TRBJ1-1; maybe TRBD1 (6 bases). CDR1 is MDHEN and CDR2 is SYDVKM in the germline V gene. The CDR3 contains 14 residues. V was cut by 6 bases and J by 5 bases, with 16 bases left in between. This chain's CDR3 is CASSLGGVGTEAFF. CDR3 nucleotide sequence: TGTGCCAGCAGCCTAGGGGGGGTAGGGACTGAAGCTTTCTTT.

The chain carries TRBV28 and TRBJ2-7; no firm D call. V was trimmed by 8 bases and J by 2 bases, leaving 7 bases between them. From germline, CDR1 is MDHEN and CDR2 SYDVKM. The CDR3 is made up of 11 amino acids. The CDR3 loop reads CASGVPYEQYF. The CDR3 DNA follows: TGTGCCAGCGGGGTGCCCTACGAGCAGTACTTC.

This clone was observed once. V usage is TRBV29-1 and J usage is TRBJ1-1; D possibly corresponds to TRBD1 (6 bases). V dropped 2 bases and J dropped 5 bases, with 21 bases sitting between them. Per germline, CDR1 SQVTM and CDR2 ANQGSEA. CDR3 size: 16 residues. The CDR3 here is CSVEPFGLQGWTEAFF. CDR3 nucleotide sequence: TGCAGCGTTGAACCCTTCGGCTTACAGGGTTGGACTGAAGCTTTCTTT. The variable domain in full, with the rest retrieved from reference TRBV29-1 and TRBJ1-1, is SAVISQKPSRDICQRGTSLTIQCQVDSQVTMMFWYRQQPGQSLTLIATANQGSEATYESGFVIDKFPISRPNLTFSTLTVSNMSPEDSSIYLCSVEPFGLQGWTEAFFGQGTRLTVV.

This rearrangement joins TRBV27 to TRBJ2-1; 10 bases are a match to TRBD2. Germline V gene data show CDR1 as MNHEY and CDR2 as SMNVEV (reference sequence). V was pared by 6 bases and J by 7 bases, with 15 bases of the junction left unmatched. The CDR3 is 17 residues long. CDR3 protein: CASSQIRGLAMINEQFF. CDR3 sequence (DNA): TGTGCCAGCAGCCAAATCCGGGGACTAGCGATGATAAATGAGCAGTTCTTC.

This clone has only one observation. This rearrangement joins TRBV21-1 to TRBJ2-2; the D segment call TRBD2 is taken from the table without a DNA check. TRBV21-1 represents a pseudogene. The CDR3 totals 16 residues. CDR3 coding DNA: TGTGCCAGCAGCCCAAGAGCTAGCGGCGGCATCGGGGAGCTGTTTTTT. Translating it yields CASSPRASGGIGELFF.

This chain joins TRBV5-1 and TRBJ2-5; 11 nucleotides agree with TRBD2. This CDR3 comprises 15 residues. The J segment lost 1 base and the V segment lost 4 bases, leaving 3 bases of the junction unmatched. Germline CDR1 SGHRS, CDR2 YFSETQ. The CDR3 nucleotides are TGCGCCAGCAGCAATGGACTAGCGGGCCAAGAGACCCAGTACTTC. It codes for CASSNGLAGQETQYF. The full variable domain, with the rest looked up from reference TRBV5-1 and TRBJ2-5, is KAGVTQTPRYLIKTRGQQVTLSCSPISGHRSVSWYQQTPGQGLQFLFEYFSETQRNKGNFPGRFSGRQFSNSRSEMNVSTLELGDSALYLCASSNGLAGQETQYFGPGTRLLVL.

This clone has just one count. The chain links TRBV4-1 to TRBJ2-7; TRBD2 aligns across 11 bases. CDR1 is MGHRA, CDR2 YSYEKL, per germline. This CDR3 has 15 residues. Trimming took 4 bases from V and 3 from J; bases not matched to a gene: 5. The CDR3 nucleotides are TGCGCCAGCAGCCGAACACTAGCGGGAGTCTACGAGCAGTACTTC. Translation: CASSRTLAGVYEQYF.

V and J are TRBV19 and TRBJ2-1, with D possibly TRBD2 on 5 matching bases. The V end lost 5 bases, the J end lost 2 bases, and 10 bases lay between the germline ends. Germline V lookup: CDR1 LNHDA, CDR2 SQIVND (reference sequence). This CDR3 is 14 amino acids long. The CDR3 protein is CASSEGRTYNEQFF. CDR3 in DNA: TGTGCCAGTAGTGAGGGCAGGACCTACAATGAGCAGTTCTTC.

The chain joins TRBV19 to TRBJ1-4; D may be TRBD1 (6 bases). This CDR3 contains 14 residues. Germline V gene sequence: CDR1 LNHDA, CDR2 SQIVND (reference sequence). V lost 3 bases and J lost 7, with 12 bases in between. The CDR3 DNA is TGTGCCAGTAGTATCGGGCAGGGGAGTGAAAAACTGTTTTTT. Protein sequence: CASSIGQGSEKLFF. Looking up the rest from reference TRBV19 and TRBJ1-4 gives the full variable domain: DGGITQSPKYLFRKEGQNVTLSCEQNLNHDAMYWYRQDPGQGLRLIYYSQIVNDFQKGDIAEGYSVSREKKESFPLTVTSAQKNPTAFYLCASSIGQGSEKLFFGSGTQLSVL.

This clone was detected only a few times. The chain joins TRBV5-1 to TRBJ1-2; TRBD1 matches 8 bases. The CDR3 loop spans 12 amino acids. Germline values: CDR1 SGHRS, CDR2 YFSETQ. The J segment lost 12 bases and the V segment lost 4 bases, leaving 8 bases of the junction unmatched. CDR3 sequence reads: CASSEDRVYNTF. In nucleotides, the CDR3 is TGCGCCAGCAGCGAGGACAGGGTGTATAACACCTTC.